This TCR beta chain was sequenced during a study of blood T cell repertoires in COVID-19. Germline-derived CDR1 and CDR2 are LGHNA and YSLEER. This CDR3 region has 16 residues. Trimming cost V 10 bases and J 6 bases; bases outside gene matches: 17. Some clones are missing from TCRdb's copy, which holds only in-frame ones; the method was immunoSEQ multiplex PCR. The table has hundreds of thousands of clones, about 91% seen once; the top ten hold roughly 6.7%. This clonotype originated in a woman in her twenties or thirties with COVID-19, enrolled during active disease. The sample consisted of peripheral blood. The rearrangement links TRBV4-3 to TRBJ1-2; 10 nucleotides line up with TRBD1. The DNA of the CDR3 is TGCGCCACCACCACCGGGACAGGGGCGGTCTCGGATGGCTACACCTTC. Amino acids: CATTTGTGAVSDGYTF.